This T cell receptor (beta chain) was sequenced in a study of identical twins. Findings of the study overall: Among monozygotic twins, out-of-frame TCR alpha sharing exceeded what models predicted.

Using its own MiXCR run on the 5' RACE reads, TCRdb lists one record per CDR3 protein. The repertoire has roughly 690,000 distinct CDR3 sequences, around 6% of them found once; the top ten carry around 1.9%. This clonotype was detected a few times. Its antigen is currently unknown. The source is a young man in good health. The sample comprised naive T cells sorted from blood.

The CDR3 protein is CSARDPFSGTRAYEQYF. The CDR3 DNA reads as TGCAGTGCTAGAGATCCCTTCTCCGGGACTAGGGCCTACGAGCAGTACTTC. The V and J genes are TRBV20-1 and TRBJ2-7; 8 bases agree with TRBD2. This CDR3 has 17 amino acids. The V segment lost 0 bases and the J segment 2 bases; nucleotides outside the gene matches: 12. Germline assignment: CDR1 DFQATT and CDR2 SNEGSKA (reference sequence).